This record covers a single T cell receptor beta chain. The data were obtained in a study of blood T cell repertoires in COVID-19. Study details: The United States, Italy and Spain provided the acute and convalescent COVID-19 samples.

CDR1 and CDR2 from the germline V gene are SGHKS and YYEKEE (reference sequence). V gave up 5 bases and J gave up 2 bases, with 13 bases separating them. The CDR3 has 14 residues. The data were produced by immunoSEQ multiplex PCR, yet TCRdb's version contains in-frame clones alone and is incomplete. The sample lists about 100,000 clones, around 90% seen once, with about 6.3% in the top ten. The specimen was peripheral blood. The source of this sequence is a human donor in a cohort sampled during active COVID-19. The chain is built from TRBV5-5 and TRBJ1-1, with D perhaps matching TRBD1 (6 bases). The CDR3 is CASSPGHLNTEAFF. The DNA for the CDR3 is TGTGCCAGCAGTCCGGGACACTTAAACACTGAAGCTTTCTTT.